This T cell receptor beta chain was captured by sequencing in a study of STAT5B mutations in CD4+ large granular lymphocyte leukemia. Overall study results and limits: Main leukemic clonotypes were patient-specific, but more than 20% appeared at low frequency elsewhere.

Original analysis: Productive clonotypes were detectable down to 2.59 x 10-5 frequency. Profiling relied on immunoSEQ multiplex PCR, and the TCRdb table lists in-frame clones only, not all of them. V, J and clone size were drawn from that table, and D and trimming were deduced from the DNA. The sample holds roughly 26,000 clones, about four fifths seen once. Remarks on this clone: As yet, its antigen is unknown.

The sequence was collected from a human donor in good health. Input material: CD4+ T cells from blood buffy coats.

Here the CDR3 DNA reads TGTGCCAGCAGCGCTTCGTACACCGGGGAGCTGTTTTTT. Translating it yields CASSASYTGELFF. The chain employs TRBV7-9 and TRBJ2-2; D ambiguous. Trimming pared 5 bases from V and 3 bases from J, leaving 7 bases between. The CDR3 consists of 13 residues. CDR1 and CDR2 (germline): SEHNR, FQNEAQ (reference sequence).